The 11 T cell receptor beta chains below were found in one sample sequenced in a study of post-analysis software for immune sequencing data. Study conclusions and caveats: Patients showed TRBV5-6, TRBV5-1 and TRBV20-1 among roughly 5 TRBV segments more frequent than in controls.

Presence of unique molecular identifiers characterized the TCR beta cDNA libraries. In TCRdb, the PCR reads were re-called with MiXCR into one record per CDR3 protein. The sample yields roughly 410,000 distinct CDR3 sequences, around 33% seen once. Antigens of these TCRs are unknown. Sequenced sample: blood. The receptors come from a girl aged 5 to 17 with multiple sclerosis.

V gene TRBV20-1 combines with J gene TRBJ1-1; 8 nucleotides agree with TRBD1. V lost 2 bases, J lost 4 bases, and 3 bases stayed unmatched. Looked up from germline, CDR1 is DFQATT and CDR2 is SNEGSKA (reference sequence). This CDR3 comprises 13 residues. The CDR3 is CSARQGAGTEAFF. The CDR3 nucleotides read TGCAGTGCTAGACAGGGGGCGGGCACTGAAGCTTTCTTT.

At least ten counts were recorded for this clonotype. This chain links TRBV29-1 with TRBJ2-3; 11 bases match TRBD2. The CDR3 runs 17 residues. With 5 bases clipped from V and 0 bases from J, the junction kept 10 bases outside the gene matches. The germline V gene encodes CDR1 SQVTM and CDR2 ANQGSEA. The CDR3 is CSVPSGGKDTSTDTQYF. In DNA, the CDR3 is TGCAGCGTTCCTAGCGGGGGGAAAGATACTAGCACAGATACGCAGTATTTT.

This chain joins TRBV6-5 and TRBJ2-5, with a tentative D call TRBD1 (6 bases). The end of the DNA fits TRBJ2-7 better, so the J call may be wrong. CDR1 and CDR2 from the germline V gene are MNHEY and SVGAGI. This CDR3 comprises 17 residues. The CDR3 spells CASSYSWFGQSFYEQYF. DNA of the CDR3: TGTGCCAGCAGTTACTCGTGGTTTGGACAGTCCTTCTACGAGCAGTACTTC.

This chain uses TRBV7-3 with TRBJ2-2, with 9 bases identical to TRBD1. The length of the CDR3 is 15 residues. CDR1 is SGHTA, CDR2 FQGTGA, per germline. The trim removed 4 bases at V and 3 bases at J, leaving 3 bases unmatched. The CDR3 nucleotides are TGTGCCAGCAGCTCTACAGGGGGCGACACCGGGGAGCTGTTTTTT. It codes for CASSSTGGDTGELFF.

The CDR3 DNA reads as TGTGCCACCGGGACCCGCGCGACTGCTAGCTGGGAGAATGAGCAGTTCTTC. Its protein product is CATGTRATASWENEQFF. This rearrangement joins TRBV6-1 to TRBJ2-1, with D perhaps matching TRBD1 or TRBD2 (5 bases each). Trimming took 10 bases from V and 7 from J, leaving 29 bases between them. The CDR3 extends over 17 amino acids. Germline loops: CDR1 MNHNS, CDR2 SASEGT.

The chain joins TRBV4-1 to TRBJ1-6, with D possibly TRBD1 on 6 matching bases. The CDR3 length is 15 residues. CDR1 is MGHRA, CDR2 YSYEKL, per germline. The V end was cut by 3 bases, the J end by 9 bases, with 15 bases between. Written as DNA, the CDR3 is TGCGCCAGCAGCCAGGCACAGGGAAACCCTTCACCCCTCCACTTT. Translation gives CASSQAQGNPSPLHF.

This clonotype turned up a few times. V gene TRBV6-5 combines with J gene TRBJ1-2; unclear D gene. The CDR3 consists of 12 residues. The V and J ends lost 5 bases and 7 bases respectively, with 11 bases between them. Germline V gene sequence: CDR1 MNHEY, CDR2 SVGAGI. The CDR3 is CASSNGGGGYTF. The CDR3 DNA follows: TGTGCCAGCAGTAACGGCGGAGGTGGCTACACCTTC.

This chain links TRBV14 with TRBJ1-2; D remains ambiguous. The CDR3 length is 15 residues. Germline loops: CDR1 SGHDN, CDR2 FVKESK. The ends were cut back, 1 base at V and 6 bases at J, with 15 bases in the middle. This CDR3 is CASSQGMAYGHGYTF. The CDR3 coding sequence is TGTGCCAGCAGCCAAGGAATGGCATATGGCCATGGCTACACCTTC.

The gene calls are TRBV5-1 and TRBJ2-2; 7 bases are shared with TRBD1. Germline trimming cut 2 bases from V and 9 bases from J; bases unmatched to any gene: 4. This CDR3 region has 13 residues. The germline gives CDR1 SGHRS, CDR2 YFSETQ. CDR3 in DNA: TGCGCCAGCAGCTTCGAGGGGGCCAGGGAGCTGTTTTTT. Translated: CASSFEGARELFF. Full variable domain (missing parts from reference TRBV5-1 and TRBJ2-2): KAGVTQTPRYLIKTRGQQVTLSCSPISGHRSVSWYQQTPGQGLQFLFEYFSETQRNKGNFPGRFSGRQFSNSRSEMNVSTLELGDSALYLCASSFEGARELFFGEGSRLTVL.

This clonotype was detected a few times. The V and J genes are TRBV7-3 and TRBJ2-5; D is perhaps TRBD2 (5 bases). CDR1 SGHTA and CDR2 FQGTGA come from the germline V gene. V was pared by 1 base and J by 3 bases, with 9 bases between. The CDR3 totals 14 residues. DNA of the CDR3: TGTGCCAGCAGCTTAAATGCCGGGGAAGAGACCCAGTACTTC. Translating gives CASSLNAGEETQYF.

V and J are TRBV29-1 and TRBJ2-4; the D is unclear. The CDR3 spans 15 residues. Germline V CDR1 and CDR2: SQVTM, ANQGSEA. Trimming cost V 0 bases and J 3 bases, with 12 bases left between them. The CDR3 is CSVEDPVFNKNIQYF. CDR3 DNA: TGCAGCGTTGAAGATCCGGTTTTTAACAAAAACATTCAGTACTTC. Full variable domain (rest looked up from reference TRBV29-1 and TRBJ2-4): SAVISQKPSRDICQRGTSLTIQCQVDSQVTMMFWYRQQPGQSLTLIATANQGSEATYESGFVIDKFPISRPNLTFSTLTVSNMSPEDSSIYLCSVEDPVFNKNIQYFGAGTRLSVL.